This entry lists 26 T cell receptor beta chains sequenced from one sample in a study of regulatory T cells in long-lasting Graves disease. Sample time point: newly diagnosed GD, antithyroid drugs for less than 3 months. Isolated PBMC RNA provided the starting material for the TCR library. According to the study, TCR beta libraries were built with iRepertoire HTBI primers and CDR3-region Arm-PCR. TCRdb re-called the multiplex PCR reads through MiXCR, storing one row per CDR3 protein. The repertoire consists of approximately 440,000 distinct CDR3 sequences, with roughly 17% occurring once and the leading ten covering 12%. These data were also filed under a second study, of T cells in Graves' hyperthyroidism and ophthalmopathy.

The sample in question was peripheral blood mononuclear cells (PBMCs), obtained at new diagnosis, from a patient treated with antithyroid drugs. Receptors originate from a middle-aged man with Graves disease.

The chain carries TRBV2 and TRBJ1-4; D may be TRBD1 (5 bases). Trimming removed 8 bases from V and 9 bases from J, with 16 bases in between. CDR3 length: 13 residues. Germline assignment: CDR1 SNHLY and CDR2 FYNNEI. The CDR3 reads CASGLGRLQKLFF. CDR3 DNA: TGTGCCAGCGGGCTGGGGCGCCTGCAAAAACTGTTTTTT.

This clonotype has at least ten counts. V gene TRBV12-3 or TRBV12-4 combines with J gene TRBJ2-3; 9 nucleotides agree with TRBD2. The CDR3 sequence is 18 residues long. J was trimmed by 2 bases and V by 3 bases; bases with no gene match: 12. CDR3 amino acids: CASSLSGVLAGPTDTQYF. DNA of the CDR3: TGTGCCAGCAGTTTGAGTGGAGTCCTAGCGGGACCCACAGATACGCAGTATTTT.

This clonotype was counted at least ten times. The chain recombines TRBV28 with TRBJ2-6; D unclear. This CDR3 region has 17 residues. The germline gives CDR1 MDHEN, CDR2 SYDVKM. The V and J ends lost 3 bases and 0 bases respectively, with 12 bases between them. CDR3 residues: CASSFLGGNSGANVLTF. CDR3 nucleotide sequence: TGTGCCAGCAGTTTTTTGGGCGGAAACTCTGGGGCCAACGTCCTGACTTTC.

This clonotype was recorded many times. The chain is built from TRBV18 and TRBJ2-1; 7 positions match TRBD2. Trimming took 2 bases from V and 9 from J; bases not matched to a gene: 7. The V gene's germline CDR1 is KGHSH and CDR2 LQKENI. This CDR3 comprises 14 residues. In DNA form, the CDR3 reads TGTGCCAGCTCACCATTGCGGGAGTTGGGTGAGCAGTTCTTC. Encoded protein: CASSPLRELGEQFF.

DNA of the CDR3: TGTGCCAGCAGCCCCGCCCGGAGGCCTTCTGAAGCTTTCTTT. Encoded protein: CASSPARRPSEAFF. The V and J genes are TRBV28 and TRBJ1-1; D gene ambiguous. The CDR3 spans 14 residues. Germline CDR1 MDHEN, CDR2 SYDVKM. V dropped 6 bases and J dropped 6 bases, with 17 bases sitting between them.

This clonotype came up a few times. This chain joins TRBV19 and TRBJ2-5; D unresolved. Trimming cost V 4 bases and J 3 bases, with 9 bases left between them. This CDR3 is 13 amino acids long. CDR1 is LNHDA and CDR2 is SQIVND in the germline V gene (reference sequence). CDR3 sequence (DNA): TGTGCCAGTAGTAAGTGGGCGAAAGAGACCCAGTACTTC. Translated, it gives CASSKWAKETQYF.

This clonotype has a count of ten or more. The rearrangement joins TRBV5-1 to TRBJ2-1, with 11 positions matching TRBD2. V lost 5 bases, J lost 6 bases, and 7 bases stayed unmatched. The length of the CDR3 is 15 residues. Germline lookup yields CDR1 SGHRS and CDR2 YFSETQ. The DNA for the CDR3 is TGCGCCAGCAGGACTAGCGGGAAGAGTGGCAATGAGCAGTTCTTC. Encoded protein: CASRTSGKSGNEQFF.

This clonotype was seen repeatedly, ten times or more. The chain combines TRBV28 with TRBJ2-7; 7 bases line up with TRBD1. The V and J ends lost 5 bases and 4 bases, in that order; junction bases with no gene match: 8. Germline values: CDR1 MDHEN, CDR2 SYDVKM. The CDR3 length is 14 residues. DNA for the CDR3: TGTGCCAGCAGTCCGACAGGGAATGGTTACGAGCAGTACTTC. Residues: CASSPTGNGYEQYF.

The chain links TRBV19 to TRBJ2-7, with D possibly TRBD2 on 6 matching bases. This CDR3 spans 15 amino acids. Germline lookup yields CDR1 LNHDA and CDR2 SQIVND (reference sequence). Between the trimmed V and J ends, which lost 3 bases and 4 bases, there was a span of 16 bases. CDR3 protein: CASSIRTGVTYEQYF. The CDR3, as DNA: TGTGCCAGTAGTATCAGGACGGGAGTAACTTACGAGCAGTACTTC.

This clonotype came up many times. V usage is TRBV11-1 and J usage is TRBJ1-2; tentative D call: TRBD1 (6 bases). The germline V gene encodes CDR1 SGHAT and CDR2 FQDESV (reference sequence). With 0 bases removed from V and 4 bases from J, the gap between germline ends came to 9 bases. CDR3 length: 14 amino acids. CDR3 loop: CASSLAGTPYGYTF. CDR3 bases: TGTGCCAGCAGCTTAGCCGGGACACCCTATGGCTACACCTTC.

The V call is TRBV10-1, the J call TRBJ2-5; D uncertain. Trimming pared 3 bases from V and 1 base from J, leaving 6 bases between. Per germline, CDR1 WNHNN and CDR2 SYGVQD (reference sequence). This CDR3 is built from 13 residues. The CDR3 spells CASSDTIQETQYF. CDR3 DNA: TGCGCCAGCAGTGACACAATCCAAGAGACCCAGTACTTC.

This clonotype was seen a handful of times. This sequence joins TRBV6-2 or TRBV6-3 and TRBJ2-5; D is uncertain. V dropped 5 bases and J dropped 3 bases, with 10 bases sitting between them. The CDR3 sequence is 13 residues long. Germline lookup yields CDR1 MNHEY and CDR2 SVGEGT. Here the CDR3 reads CASSENRKETQYF. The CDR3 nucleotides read TGTGCCAGCAGTGAAAACAGAAAAGAGACCCAGTACTTC.

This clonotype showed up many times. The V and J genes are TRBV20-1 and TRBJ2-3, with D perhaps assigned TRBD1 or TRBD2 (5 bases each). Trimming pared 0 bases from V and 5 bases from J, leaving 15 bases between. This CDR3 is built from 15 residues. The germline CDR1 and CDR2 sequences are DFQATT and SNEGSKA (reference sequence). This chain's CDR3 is CSARDQGRAGDTQYF. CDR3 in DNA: TGCAGTGCTAGAGATCAGGGCAGGGCGGGAGATACGCAGTATTTT.

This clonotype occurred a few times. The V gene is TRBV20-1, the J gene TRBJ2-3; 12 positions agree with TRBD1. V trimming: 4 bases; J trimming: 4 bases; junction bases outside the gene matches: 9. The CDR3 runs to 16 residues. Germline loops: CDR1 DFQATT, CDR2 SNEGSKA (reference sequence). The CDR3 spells CSAIPPGQGASDTQYF. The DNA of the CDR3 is TGCAGTGCTATACCACCGGGACAGGGGGCGTCAGATACGCAGTATTTT.

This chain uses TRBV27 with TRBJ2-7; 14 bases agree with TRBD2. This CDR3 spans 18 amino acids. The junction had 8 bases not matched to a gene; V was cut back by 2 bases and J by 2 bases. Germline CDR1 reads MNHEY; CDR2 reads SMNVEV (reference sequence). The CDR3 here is CASSLQPGLAGVPYEQYF. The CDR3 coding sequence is TGTGCCAGCAGTTTACAACCGGGACTAGCGGGAGTCCCCTACGAGCAGTACTTC.

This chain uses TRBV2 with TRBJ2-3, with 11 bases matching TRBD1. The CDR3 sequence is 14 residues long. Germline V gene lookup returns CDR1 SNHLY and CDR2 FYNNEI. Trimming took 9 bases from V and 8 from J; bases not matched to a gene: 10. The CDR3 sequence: CARSGTGGRGTQYF. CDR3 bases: TGTGCCAGGTCCGGGACAGGGGGTCGAGGTACGCAGTATTTT. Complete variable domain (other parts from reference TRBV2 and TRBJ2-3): EPEVTQTPSHQVTQMGQEVILRCVPISNHLYFYWYRQILGQKVEFLVSFYNNEISEKSEIFDDQFSVERPDGSNFTLKIRSTKLEDSAMYFCARSGTGGRGTQYFGPGTRLTVL.

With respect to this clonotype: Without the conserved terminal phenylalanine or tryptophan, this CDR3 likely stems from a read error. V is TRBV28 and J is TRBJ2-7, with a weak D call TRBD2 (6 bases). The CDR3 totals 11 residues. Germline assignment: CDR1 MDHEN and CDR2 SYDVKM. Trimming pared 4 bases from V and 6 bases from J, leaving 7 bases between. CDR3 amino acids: CASSSGVEQYS. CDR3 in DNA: TGTGCCAGCAGTTCGGGGGTCGAGCAGTACTCC.

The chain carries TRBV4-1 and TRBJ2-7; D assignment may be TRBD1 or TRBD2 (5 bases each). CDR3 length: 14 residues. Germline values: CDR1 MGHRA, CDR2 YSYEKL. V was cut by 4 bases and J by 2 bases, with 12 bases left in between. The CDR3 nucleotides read TGCGCCAGCAGCCTCCGGGACCAAGCCTACGAGCAGTACTTC. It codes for CASSLRDQAYEQYF.

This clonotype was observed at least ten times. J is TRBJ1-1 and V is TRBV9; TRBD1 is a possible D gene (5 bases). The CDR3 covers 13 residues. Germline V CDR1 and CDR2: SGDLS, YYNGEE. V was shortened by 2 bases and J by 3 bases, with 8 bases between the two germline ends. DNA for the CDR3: TGTGCCAGCAGCGTGGGGGGTTACACTGAAGCTTTCTTT. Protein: CASSVGGYTEAFF.

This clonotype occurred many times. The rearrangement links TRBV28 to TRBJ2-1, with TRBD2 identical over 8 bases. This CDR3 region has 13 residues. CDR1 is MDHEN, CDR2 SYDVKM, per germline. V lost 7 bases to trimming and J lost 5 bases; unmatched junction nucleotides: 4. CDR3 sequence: CASNRAGDNEQFF. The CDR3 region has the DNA TGTGCCAGCAATAGAGCGGGAGACAATGAGCAGTTCTTC. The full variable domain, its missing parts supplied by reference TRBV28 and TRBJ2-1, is DVKVTQSSRYLVKRTGEKVFLECVQDMDHENMFWYRQDPGLGLRLIYFSYDVKMKEKGDIPEGYSVSREKKERFSLILESASTNQTSMYLCASNRAGDNEQFFGPGTRLTVL.

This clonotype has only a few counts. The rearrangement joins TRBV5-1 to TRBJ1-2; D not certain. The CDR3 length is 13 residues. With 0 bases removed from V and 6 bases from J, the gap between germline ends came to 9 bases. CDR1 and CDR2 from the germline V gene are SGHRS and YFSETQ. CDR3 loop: CASSLGNSNGYTF. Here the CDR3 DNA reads TGCGCCAGCAGCTTGGGTAACAGTAATGGCTACACCTTC.

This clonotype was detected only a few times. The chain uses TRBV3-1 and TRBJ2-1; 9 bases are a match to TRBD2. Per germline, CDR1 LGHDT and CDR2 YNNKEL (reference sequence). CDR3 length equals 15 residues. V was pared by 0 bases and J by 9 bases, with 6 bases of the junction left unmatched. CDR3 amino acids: CASSQELAGVGEQFF. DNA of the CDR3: TGTGCCAGCAGCCAAGAATTAGCGGGAGTGGGTGAGCAGTTCTTC.

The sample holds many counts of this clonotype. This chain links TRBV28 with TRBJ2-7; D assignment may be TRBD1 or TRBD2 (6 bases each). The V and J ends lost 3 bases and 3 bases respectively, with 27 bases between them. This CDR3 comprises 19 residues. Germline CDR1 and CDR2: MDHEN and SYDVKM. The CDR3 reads CASSFHPSEQPEGHYEQYF. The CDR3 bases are TGTGCCAGCAGTTTCCACCCGTCCGAACAGCCGGAGGGACACTACGAGCAGTACTTC.

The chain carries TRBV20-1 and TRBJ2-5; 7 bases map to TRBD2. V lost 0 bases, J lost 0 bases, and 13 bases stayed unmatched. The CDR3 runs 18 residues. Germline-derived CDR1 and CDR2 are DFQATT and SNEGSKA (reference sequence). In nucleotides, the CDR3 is TGCAGTGCTAGAGAGGGTGGGAGGGTCCGGGGGTACCAAGAGACCCAGTACTTC. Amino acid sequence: CSAREGGRVRGYQETQYF.

CDR3 DNA sequence: TGCGCCAGCAGCTTGGACGGGGATTATCTCTCACCCCTCCACTTT. Protein sequence: CASSLDGDYLSPLHF. The chain combines TRBV5-1 with TRBJ1-6; D is ambiguous. CDR1 and CDR2 (germline): SGHRS, YFSETQ. This CDR3 comprises 15 residues. V lost 0 bases and J lost 10, with 14 bases in between.

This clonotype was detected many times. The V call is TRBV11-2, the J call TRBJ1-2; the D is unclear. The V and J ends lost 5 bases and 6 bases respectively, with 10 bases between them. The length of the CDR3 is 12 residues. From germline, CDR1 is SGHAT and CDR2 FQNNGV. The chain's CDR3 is CASSLQWDGYTF. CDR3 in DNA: TGTGCCAGCAGCCTACAGTGGGATGGCTACACCTTC.